The sequence of this T cell receptor (beta chain) was determined in a study of T cell responses to AZD1222 COVID-19 vaccine. Findings and limits, study-wide: Donors were largely white British and mainly female; clonal diversity was possibly underestimated.

This clone occurred a few times. Antigen specificity is unknown. Deletions cut 5 bases from V and 0 bases from J, with 7 bases between. The CDR3 length is 13 residues. Germline-derived CDR1 and CDR2 are LNHDA and SQIVND (reference sequence). Profiling relied on immunoSEQ multiplex PCR, and the TCRdb table lists in-frame clones only, not all of them. Counted here are fewer than 20,000 clones, under 90% occurring once; the ten biggest clones make up roughly 9.4%. This receptor was obtained from an adult who received the AZD1222 COVID-19 vaccine. The sample in question was peripheral blood, obtained 28 days after the second AZD1222 dose. J is TRBJ1-1 and V is TRBV19, with a weak D call TRBD1 (6 bases). CDR3 residues: CASSQGMNTEAFF. CDR3 nucleotides: TGTGCCAGTAGTCAGGGGATGAACACTGAAGCTTTCTTT.